This T cell receptor (beta chain) was captured by sequencing in a study of beta chain features in type 1 diabetes. Sampling consisted of one heparinised blood draw per donor, averaging about 116 mL. This clone was detected only a few times. No antigen is known for it. Overall study findings and caveats: The naive, central memory and Treg TCRB repertoires showed an apparent similarity that was greater among patients than among healthy donors. VDJ junctions from type 1 diabetes patients carried fewer insertions and larger deletions.

Germline V lookup: CDR1 SGHTA, CDR2 FQGTGA. This CDR3 spans 15 amino acids. Trimming stripped 2 bases from V and 3 bases from J, with 12 bases between. Every isolated RNA sample was fully reverse transcribed, so sequencing captured expressed TCRB transcripts. It was found that naive, central memory and regulatory T cell samples averaged around 3.5 million reads. Repertoires were generated with immunoSEQ multiplex PCR, while TCRdb's copy carries only in-frame clones and drops some. The sample gives around 180,000 clones, roughly an eighth of which show up once; approximately 0.64% is in the top ten. The clonotype originates from a woman younger than 35 in good health. The rearrangement uses TRBV7-3 and TRBJ2-3, with a possible D match to TRBD1 (6 bases). The specimen was central memory CD4+ T cells from blood. The CDR3 reads CASSLEGHLTDTQYF. DNA of the CDR3: TGTGCCAGCAGCTTAGAGGGACACCTAACAGATACGCAGTATTTT.